This T cell receptor beta chain was sequenced in a study of T-cell memory formation after mild COVID-19 (dated by TCRdb to 2020 to 2023). Context from the whole study: TCR sequence clusters from the two donors were largely donor specific. In two donors, T-cell clones that expanded and contracted after mild COVID-19 were followed by sequencing TCRalpha and TCRbeta repertoires longitudinally. The cohort comprised two young, previously healthy adult volunteers, one female and one male.

Worth noting for this clonotype: What this receptor recognizes is not known. The record has no base qualities; no much larger clone is one base away.

What the study reported, not specific to this receptor: Only a couple of mild cases were covered in the study, and larger cohorts including severe cases with pre-infection samples were considered necessary. Whether the second-wave clones peaking on day 37 were SARS-CoV-2 specific was not confirmed. Clones that contracted from day 15 to 85 showed balanced CD4/CD8 phenotypes, whereas a second wave of clones that expanded from day 15 to 37 leaned towards CD4+. Contracting CD4+ clones turned up mainly in the CM and EM memory subsets, whereas EMRA was where CD8+ clones were enriched. The detection of some responding clones in pre-infection memory suggests that pre-existing cross-reactive memory T cells joined the SARS-CoV-2 response.

Sequencing used an Illumina NovaSeq 6000. TCRalpha and TCRbeta cDNA libraries were constructed by 5'RACE with constant-segment primers, with sample barcodes and unique molecular identifiers being introduced. Trizol reagent was used to extract RNA from every sample. Libraries were amplified in two PCR steps, with a second sample barcode and Illumina TruSeq adapters added in the second step. The libraries were sequenced on an Illumina NovaSeq using 2 x 150 bp paired-end reads. In the paper's pipeline: With migec v1.2.7, reads were demultiplexed and then collapsed into UMI-guided consensus sequences. Using mixcr v2.1.11, UMI consensuses were aligned to TRA and TRB V and J templates and then assembled into clonotypes. A clonotype was counted as expanded or contracted only when both edgeR and NoisET called the clonotype significant, with the noise models trained on biological replicates. For edgeR calls, the thresholds were a false discovery rate-adjusted p below 0.01 and a log2 fold-change of 1. PCA with hierarchical clustering of max-normalized trajectories of the 1000 most abundant clonotypes was used as exploratory dynamics analysis. Each responding clone was given a CD4 or CD8 phenotype based on the CD4+ and CD8+ repertoires, which had been sequenced separately. TCRdb ran its own pipeline on the public reads, namely fastp trimming at Q25 and MiXCR clone calling, and kept in-frame beta chains. Rows are unified per CDR3 protein, each entry keeping the most common DNA and genes. The V and J calls shown here were made by TCRdb, not taken from the authors' results. Within this sample are some 110,000 distinct CDR3 sequences, with around an eighth of them counted one time only. Roughly 27% of the sample lies in the top ten.

Based on the germline V gene (reference sequence), the CDR1 and CDR2 sequences are DFQATT and SNEGSKA. Compared with germline, V lacks 6 bases and J lacks 8 bases; bases without a gene match: 8. The CDR3 starts with the cysteine, ends with the phenylalanine, and has 15 residues. The read is trimmed to its CDR3 DNA, 45 bases read in frame from base 1. Ficoll-Paque density gradient centrifugation was used to isolate PBMCs. This chain joins TRBV20-1 to TRBJ2-3; 16 bases in the junction line up with TRBD2. The source of this sequence is an adult woman who had mild COVID-19 (a few samples of this study predate the infection). The sample titles of this study are shuffled in the database, so cell type and time point are left out; the donor was told from shared clones. The sample consisted of PBMCs or a T cell subset sorted from them (not recorded which). The CDR3 region reads CSAGLAGGMLRTQYF. The sequenced DNA is TGCAGTGCGGGACTAGCGGGAGGGATGCTTCGTACGCAGTATTTT.